This record looks at one TCR beta chain sequence and its context. The target antigen is unknown. This CDR3 is built from 13 residues. The germline V gene encodes CDR1 KGHSH and CDR2 LQKENI. With 1 base removed from V and 5 bases from J, the gap between germline ends came to 6 bases. In nominal health when sampled, donors likely had unrecorded immune exposures nonetheless. PCR used 60 Vbeta primers and 13 Jbeta primers. Using immunoSEQ multiplex PCR, the repertoire was profiled, and TCRdb retains in-frame clones only, with some absent. The sample lists about 180,000 clones, about four fifths occurring once. The source of the sample is a study of cytomegalovirus exposure and HLA in healthy donors. Study findings and constraints: In a later analysis, a genetic analysis reported fewer productive-TCR N-insertions in an Asian-associated ancestry cluster than the cohort average.

The chain couples TRBV18 to TRBJ1-5; D gene unclear. The clonotype originates from a woman aged 30 to 39 in good health and CMV-seronegative. The sample taken for sequencing was PBMCs. The DNA of the CDR3 is TGTGCCAGCTCACCACATCGGGATCAGCCCCAGCATTTT. Amino acids: CASSPHRDQPQHF.